This entry concerns a single T cell receptor (beta chain). The CDR3 runs to 16 residues. CDR1 MGHRA and CDR2 YSYEKL come from the germline V gene. V was shortened by 4 bases and J by 2 bases, with 17 bases between the two germline ends. This entry is derived from a study of blood T cell repertoires in COVID-19. TCRdb keeps only in-frame clones here, not all; method: immunoSEQ multiplex PCR. The table has 250,000 to 300,000 clones, about nine tenths seen once. The age range of participants was about 18 to 89 years, with residence in more than 20 US areas. Material: PBMCs or T cells enriched from blood (not recorded which). This receptor was taken from a human donor in a cohort exposed to, infected with or recovered from COVID-19 (not recorded which). The donor label of this sample is uncertain. This sequence joins TRBV4-1 and TRBJ1-1, with a possible D match to TRBD1 (5 bases). The CDR3 reads CASSLRAGEENTEAFF. The CDR3 bases are TGCGCCAGCAGCCTGAGGGCGGGGGAGGAAAACACTGAAGCTTTCTTT.